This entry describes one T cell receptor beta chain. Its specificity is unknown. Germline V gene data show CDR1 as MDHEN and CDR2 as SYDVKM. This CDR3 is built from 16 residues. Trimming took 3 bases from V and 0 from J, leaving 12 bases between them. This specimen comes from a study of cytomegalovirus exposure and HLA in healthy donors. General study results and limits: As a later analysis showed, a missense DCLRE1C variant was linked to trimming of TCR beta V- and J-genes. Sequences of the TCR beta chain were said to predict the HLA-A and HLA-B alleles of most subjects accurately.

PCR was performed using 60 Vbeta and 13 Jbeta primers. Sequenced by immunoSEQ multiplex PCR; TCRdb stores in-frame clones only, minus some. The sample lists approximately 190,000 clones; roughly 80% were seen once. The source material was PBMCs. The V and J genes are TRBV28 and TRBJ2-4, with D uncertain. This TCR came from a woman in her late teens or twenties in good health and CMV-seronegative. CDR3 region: CASSFELSIAKNIQYF. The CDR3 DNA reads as TGTGCCAGCAGTTTTGAGTTATCAATAGCCAAAAACATTCAGTACTTC. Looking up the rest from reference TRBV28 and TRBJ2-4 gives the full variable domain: DVKVTQSSRYLVKRTGEKVFLECVQDMDHENMFWYRQDPGLGLRLIYFSYDVKMKEKGDIPEGYSVSREKKERFSLILESASTNQTSMYLCASSFELSIAKNIQYFGAGTRLSVL.